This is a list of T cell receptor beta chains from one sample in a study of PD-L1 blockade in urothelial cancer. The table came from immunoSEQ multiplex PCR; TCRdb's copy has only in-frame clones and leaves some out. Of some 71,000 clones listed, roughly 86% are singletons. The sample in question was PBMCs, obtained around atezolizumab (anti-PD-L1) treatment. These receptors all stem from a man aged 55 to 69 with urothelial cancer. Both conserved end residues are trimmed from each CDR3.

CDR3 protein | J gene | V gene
ASSYAGGRYGYT | TRBJ1-2 | TRBV6-5
SAIYGGEQY | TRBJ2-7 | TRBV20-1
ASSFAASGEATQETQY | TRBJ2-5 | TRBV12-1
ASSLKTGANEQF | TRBJ2-1 | TRBV5-4
ASSRQGASRNSPLH | TRBJ1-6 | TRBV11-2
ASSSRGQAYNSPLH | TRBJ1-6 | TRBV7-8
ASSLVSRANNSPLH | TRBJ1-6 | TRBV11-2
ASSLSMGEPGNTIY | TRBJ1-3 | TRBV27
ASSLSGNQPQH | TRBJ1-5 | TRBV28
ASSSPRGSGGDTQY | TRBJ2-3 | TRBV11-2
ASSPRTGRADGYT | TRBJ1-2 | TRBV19
ASRTGTANTGELF | TRBJ2-2 | TRBV28
ASNSYSGGAETQY | TRBJ2-5 | TRBV7-9
ASNNARDETQY | TRBJ2-5 | TRBV2
ASSQEQGAFSYEQY | TRBJ2-7 | TRBV4-1
ASSLFGGWNTEAF | TRBJ1-1 | TRBV27
ASSIDRDQPQH | TRBJ1-5 | TRBV19
ASSPRGYEQY | TRBJ2-7 | TRBV5-8
ASSLAGTGDNYGYT | TRBJ1-2 | TRBV7-8
ASSPLTSGGAGDTQY | TRBJ2-3 | TRBV14
ASRRQATNEKLF | TRBJ1-4 | TRBV27
ASSLLAGGHNEQF | TRBJ2-1 | TRBV28